This T cell receptor beta chain was recorded in a study of T cells after yellow fever vaccination. Points from the study as a whole: Post-booster repertoires again held most primary-vaccination clones (roughly 96% CD4, 80% to 90% CD8). The study noted that FACS-sorted repertoires could contain abundant clonotypes contaminating from the bulk population. A minor fraction of clonotypes spanned both CD4 and CD8 compartments.

TCRdb re-called the 5' RACE reads with MiXCR, one entry per CDR3 protein. The table shows about 220,000 distinct CDR3 sequences, with approximately 6.8% occurring only once. With V trimmed by 6 bases and J by 9 bases, 15 bases remained unmatched. Germline V lookup: CDR1 DFQATT, CDR2 SNEGSKA (reference sequence). The CDR3 totals 16 residues. Comment on this clonotype: As yet, its antigen is unknown.

The sequencing here drew on CD4+ T cells sorted from PBMCs, taken on the day of the yellow fever booster vaccination. The chain is built from TRBV20-1 and TRBJ1-6, with 9 bases lining up with TRBD1. The receptor comes from a man aged 25-45 years who received the YFV17D yellow fever vaccine. The CDR3 loop reads CSAPPRDRANFSPLHF. In DNA form, the CDR3 reads TGCAGTGCACCACCCCGGGACAGGGCCAACTTTTCACCCCTCCACTTT.